The 29 T cell receptor beta chains reported below all come from one sample, sequenced in a study of cytomegalovirus exposure and HLA in healthy donors. PCR involved 60 Vbeta and 13 Jbeta primers. Assay: immunoSEQ multiplex PCR; the TCRdb copy retains only in-frame clones and omits some. The table records about 140,000 clones, around 77% of them present only once. The sequenced sample was PBMCs. The receptors come from a woman aged 45-65 years in good health and CMV-seronegative.

This clone was seen a handful of times. The chain joins TRBV30 to TRBJ2-3, with D maybe TRBD2 (6 bases). The CDR3 runs 12 residues. The germline CDR1 and CDR2 sequences are GTSNPN and SVGIG (reference sequence). The V end lost 5 bases, the J end lost 0 bases, and 6 bases lay between the germline ends. The CDR3 DNA sequence: TGTGCCTGGCGGGGGAGCACAGATACGCAGTATTTT. Its protein product is CAWRGSTDTQYF.

The sample holds a few counts of this clone. The chain links TRBV4-1 to TRBJ1-2; no reliable D call. Between the trimmed V and J ends, which lost 4 bases and 7 bases, there was a span of 19 bases. From germline, CDR1 is MGHRA and CDR2 YSYEKL. This CDR3 has 15 amino acids. This chain's CDR3 is CASSRGTAGEGGYTF. CDR3 coding DNA: TGCGCCAGCAGCCGAGGCACAGCCGGGGAGGGTGGCTACACCTTC.

The count of this clone is one. This chain links TRBV2 with TRBJ1-1; D is perhaps TRBD1 (6 bases). Germline V gene sequence: CDR1 SNHLY, CDR2 FYNNEI. The CDR3 length is 15 residues. With 7 bases removed from V and 4 bases from J, the gap between germline ends came to 19 bases. The CDR3 here is CASNRARSGATEAFF. The CDR3 DNA reads TGTGCCAGCAACAGGGCCCGATCCGGGGCCACTGAAGCTTTCTTT.

The gene calls are TRBV10-1 and TRBJ1-1, with TRBD1 as a possible D gene (6 bases). The CDR3 spans 14 residues. Per the germline V gene, CDR1 is WNHNN and CDR2 is SYGVQD (reference sequence). V lost 3 bases to trimming and J lost 3 bases, with 11 bases between them. As DNA, the CDR3 is TGCGCCAGCAGTGATACTGGGGGCGACACTGAAGCTTTCTTT. Its protein product is CASSDTGGDTEAFF.

V gene TRBV4-3 combines with J gene TRBJ2-3; 9 bases agree with TRBD2. The CDR3 totals 15 residues. Germline-derived CDR1 and CDR2 are LGHNA and YSLEER. The V gene end was trimmed by 11 bases and the J gene end by 4 bases; junction bases not matched to a gene: 13. DNA of the CDR3: TGCGCCCCCACGCGGTGGGCGGGGGGGGCAGATACGCAGTATTTT. Protein sequence: CAPTRWAGGADTQYF.

As regards this clone: As the CDR3 is not closed by the conserved phenylalanine or tryptophan, this likely results from a read error. The rearrangement uses TRBV7-3 and TRBJ1-6; 9 nucleotides line up with TRBD1. In germline, CDR1 is SGHTA, CDR2 FQGTGA. The junction had 6 bases not matched to a gene; V was cut back by 5 bases and J by 7 bases. CDR3 length: 15 amino acids. The CDR3 spells CASSPQGQGNSPLHL. The CDR3 DNA is TGTGCCAGCAGCCCACAGGGACAGGGAAATTCACCCCTCCACCTT.

V is TRBV11-2 and J is TRBJ1-1; D remains ambiguous. V dropped 7 bases and J dropped 5 bases, with 17 bases sitting between them. The germline CDR1 and CDR2 sequences are SGHAT and FQNNGV. This CDR3 has 14 amino acids. The CDR3 region has the DNA TGTGCCAGCATCCTTACATCGGGAGTTACTGAAGCTTTCTTT. It codes for CASILTSGVTEAFF.

The chain links TRBV6-1 to TRBJ2-3; no clear D gene. The V end lost 2 bases, the J end lost 4 bases, and 13 bases lay between the germline ends. The length of the CDR3 is 15 residues. Looked up from germline, CDR1 is MNHNS and CDR2 is SASEGT. The CDR3 sequence is CASSEYHSESDTQYF. CDR3 in DNA: TGTGCCAGCAGTGAATACCATTCGGAGTCAGATACGCAGTATTTT.

This rearrangement joins TRBV10-3 to TRBJ1-1; 9 nucleotides match TRBD1. There are 14 residues in the CDR3. V was clipped by 0 bases and J by 12 bases; unmatched bases: 8. The germline V gene has CDR1 ENHRY and CDR2 SYGVKD. As DNA, the CDR3 is TGTGCCATCAGTGAGTCGACGGGACAGGGCGAAACTTTCTTT. Amino acids: CAISESTGQGETFF.

This sequence joins TRBV25-1 and TRBJ1-2, with D tentatively TRBD1 (6 bases). The germline V and J ends were trimmed by 9 bases and 4 bases, with 15 bases remaining between them. The CDR3 has 13 residues. From germline, CDR1 is MGHDK and CDR2 SYGVNS. The CDR3 loop is CASTTGFSYGYTF. In nucleotides, the CDR3 is TGTGCCAGTACAACAGGGTTCAGCTATGGCTACACCTTC.

The chain's CDR3 is CASRIPQGTEAFF. The CDR3 region has the DNA TGTGCCAGTAGGATCCCGCAGGGCACTGAAGCTTTCTTT. The chain recombines TRBV19 with TRBJ1-1; the D gene is possibly TRBD1 (5 bases). The V end was cut by 6 bases, the J end by 4 bases, with 12 bases between. This CDR3 spans 13 amino acids. Per the germline V gene, CDR1 is LNHDA and CDR2 is SQIVND (reference sequence).

A few counts support this clone. The rearrangement uses TRBV6-4 and TRBJ2-2; no definite D call. CDR3 length: 13 residues. Trimming removed 5 bases at V and 2 bases at J, with 6 bases between. Germline-derived CDR1 and CDR2 are MRHNA and SNTAGT. CDR3: CASSKTNTGELFF. CDR3 DNA sequence: TGTGCCAGCAGTAAAACAAACACCGGGGAGCTGTTTTTT.

The CDR3 region has the DNA TGTGCCAGCTCACTGGACAGGGCTAGCTCTGGAAACACCATATATTTT. Translation gives CASSLDRASSGNTIYF. The V and J genes are TRBV18 and TRBJ1-3; 8 nucleotides agree with TRBD1. Unmatched junction bases numbered 5, after V lost 4 bases and J lost 0 bases. The CDR3 is 16 amino acids. CDR1 is KGHSH, CDR2 LQKENI, per germline.

V is TRBV19 and J is TRBJ1-1, with D hard to call. The CDR3 loop spans 13 amino acids. Trimming took 4 bases from V and 0 from J, leaving 6 bases between them. Looked up from germline, CDR1 is LNHDA and CDR2 is SQIVND (reference sequence). The CDR3 reads CASSTQMNTEAFF. As DNA, the CDR3 is TGTGCCAGTAGTACCCAGATGAACACTGAAGCTTTCTTT.

V usage is TRBV7-9 and J usage is TRBJ2-3; 9 nucleotides align to TRBD2. CDR3 length: 17 amino acids. The germline V gene has CDR1 SEHNR and CDR2 FQNEAQ (reference sequence). Trimming took 1 base from V and 1 from J; bases not matched to a gene: 6. The chain's CDR3 is CASSLDWLAGRTDTQYF. The CDR3 nucleotides are TGTGCCAGCAGCTTAGATTGGCTAGCGGGACGCACAGATACGCAGTATTTT.

The rearrangement links TRBV7-9 to TRBJ2-1, with a weak D call TRBD1 (6 bases). The V end was cut by 1 base, the J end by 3 bases, with 7 bases between. The CDR3 is 14 residues long. Germline V gives CDR1 SEHNR, CDR2 FQNEAQ (reference sequence). The CDR3 bases are TGTGCCAGCAGCTTAGGGGGGCACTACAATGAGCAGTTCTTC. Translation gives CASSLGGHYNEQFF.

This sequence joins TRBV6-1 and TRBJ2-4, with TRBD2 matching over 12 bases. Per the germline V gene, CDR1 is MNHNS and CDR2 is SASEGT. This CDR3 has 15 amino acids. Losses at the gene ends were 10 bases for V and 8 bases for J; bases not matched to a gene: 12. The CDR3: CATDPTSGGSDIQYF. Here the CDR3 DNA reads TGTGCCACCGATCCCACTAGCGGGGGGTCGGACATTCAGTACTTC.

The V call is TRBV5-6, the J call TRBJ1-2, with 7 bases fitting TRBD1. With 4 bases clipped from V and 1 base from J, the junction kept 7 bases outside the gene matches. This CDR3 has 15 residues. CDR1 and CDR2 (germline): SGHDT, YYEEEE. Here the CDR3 DNA reads TGTGCCAGCAGCGAGACAGGGACAAATAACTATGGCTACACCTTC. This sequence encodes CASSETGTNNYGYTF.

The rearrangement joins TRBV7-9 to TRBJ1-1; D not certain. Deletions cut 5 bases from V and 4 bases from J, with 8 bases between. The CDR3 contains 12 residues. The germline CDR1 and CDR2 sequences are SEHNR and FQNEAQ (reference sequence). Here the CDR3 reads CASSPRGTEAFF. CDR3 DNA sequence: TGTGCCAGCAGCCCCCGGGGCACTGAAGCTTTCTTT.

CDR3 DNA: TGTGCCAGCAGTCCGTATAGGACAGGTCGAATGAACACTGAAGCTTTCTTT. This sequence encodes CASSPYRTGRMNTEAFF. The chain couples TRBV28 to TRBJ1-1, with 7 bases identical to TRBD1. V lost 5 bases to trimming and J lost 0 bases; unmatched junction nucleotides: 12. The CDR3 extends over 17 amino acids. Germline CDR1 MDHEN, CDR2 SYDVKM.

This clone has only a few counts. The chain is built from TRBV9 and TRBJ2-2; 8 bases fit TRBD1. The V and J ends lost 4 bases and 9 bases, in that order; junction bases with no gene match: 5. CDR1 and CDR2 from the germline V gene are SGDLS and YYNGEE. The CDR3 runs to 13 residues. The CDR3 loop is CASSIGTGRELFF. In DNA, the CDR3 is TGTGCCAGCAGCATTGGGACAGGCAGGGAGCTGTTTTTT.

The CDR3 reads CASSPTGGSDTQYF. In DNA form, the CDR3 reads TGCGCCAGCAGCCCGACAGGGGGGTCAGATACGCAGTATTTT. The V call is TRBV5-1, the J call TRBJ2-3; 9 bases match TRBD1. CDR1 is SGHRS and CDR2 is YFSETQ in the germline V gene. Germline trimming cut 4 bases from V and 4 bases from J; bases unmatched to any gene: 4. The CDR3 is 14 amino acids.

The rearrangement joins TRBV7-9 to TRBJ1-5, with 7 positions matching TRBD1. Trimming took 5 bases from V and 3 from J; bases not matched to a gene: 7. Germline lookup yields CDR1 SEHNR and CDR2 FQNEAQ (reference sequence). The CDR3 covers 15 residues. The CDR3 is CASSLGTEPNQPQHF. CDR3 DNA: TGTGCCAGCAGCCTTGGGACAGAACCCAATCAGCCCCAGCATTTT. Complete variable domain (other parts from reference TRBV7-9 and TRBJ1-5): DTGVSQNPRHKITKRGQNVTFRCDPISEHNRLYWYRQTLGQGPEFLTYFQNEAQLEKSRLLSDRFSAERPKGSFSTLEIQRTEQGDSAMYLCASSLGTEPNQPQHFGDGTRLSIL.

This clone is a singleton in its sample. In DNA form, the CDR3 reads TGTGCCAGCAGCTTACAGGGAACATTAGTCCTCTCTGGAAACACCATATATTTT. Translated, it gives CASSLQGTLVLSGNTIYF. The chain carries TRBV7-6 and TRBJ1-3; perhaps TRBD1 as D (5 bases). CDR1 is SGHVS and CDR2 is FNYEAQ in the germline V gene. The CDR3 length is 18 residues. Between the trimmed V and J ends, which lost 2 bases and 0 bases, there was a span of 17 bases.

V and J are TRBV4-3 and TRBJ2-3, with 8 bases identical to TRBD2. With V trimmed by 4 bases and J by 4 bases, 7 bases remained unmatched. CDR1 is LGHNA and CDR2 is YSLEER in the germline V gene. The CDR3 spans 15 residues. The CDR3 spells CASSRSGGVSDTQYF. As DNA, the CDR3 is TGCGCCAGCAGCCGATCGGGGGGGGTTTCAGATACGCAGTATTTT.

This clone showed up just a few times. V and J are TRBV19 and TRBJ1-3; the D gene is possibly TRBD1 (6 bases). The germline gives CDR1 LNHDA, CDR2 SQIVND (reference sequence). The CDR3 loop spans 16 amino acids. Trimming left V 9 bases short and J 2 bases short, with 20 bases between. As DNA, the CDR3 is TGTGCCAGCAACACACCCTCGACAGGTCCTGGAAACACCATATATTTT. Translating it yields CASNTPSTGPGNTIYF.

The chain is built from TRBV7-2 and TRBJ2-3, with D unresolved. The CDR3 runs 14 residues. Germline assignment: CDR1 SGHTA and CDR2 FQGNSA. With 6 bases removed from V and 6 bases from J, the gap between germline ends came to 16 bases. For the CDR3, the DNA is TGTGCCAGCAGTCTCCTTTCCTCCGGGGATACGCAGTATTTT. Amino acids: CASSLLSSGDTQYF.

This rearrangement joins TRBV5-6 to TRBJ2-5, with 11 positions matching TRBD2. The CDR3 runs to 17 residues. V shed 4 bases, J shed 1 base, and the junction held 9 bases outside the gene matches. The germline CDR1 and CDR2 sequences are SGHDT and YYEEEE. The CDR3 DNA is TGTGCCAGCAGCCGTAGCGGGGGGGGTGTACGCCAAGAGACCCAGTACTTC. Translation gives CASSRSGGGVRQETQYF.

About this clone itself: The same CDR3 also results from other DNA sequences found in this sample. The chain couples TRBV13 to TRBJ1-2; D is possibly TRBD1 (5 bases). This CDR3 has 16 amino acids. Germline CDR1 and CDR2: PRHDT and FYEKMQ (reference sequence). Trimming removed 2 bases at V and 1 base at J, with 14 bases between. The CDR3: CASSLSVGAYNYGYTF. CDR3 in DNA: TGTGCCAGCAGCTTAAGTGTAGGGGCTTATAACTATGGCTACACCTTC.